What follows are 24 T cell receptor beta chains derived from one specimen sequenced in a study of T cell repertoires in cytomegalovirus infection. Using its own MiXCR run on the reads, TCRdb lists one record per CDR3 protein. In the table there are almost 500,000 distinct CDR3 sequences, approximately 11% of which are singletons. Sequencing input: PBMCs. Receptors originate from a human donor in good health (CMV status not recorded). Some clones in this sample may be carry-over from other donors' samples.

The rearrangement joins TRBV5-4 to TRBJ2-5; D is possibly TRBD2 (6 bases). V was trimmed by 6 bases and J by 2 bases, leaving 14 bases between them. The CDR3 extends over 14 amino acids. Looked up from germline, CDR1 is SGHNT and CDR2 is YYREEE (reference sequence). CDR3: CASTSLGLQETQYF. DNA of the CDR3: TGTGCCAGCACTTCCCTGGGACTTCAAGAGACCCAGTACTTC.

This clonotype appeared many times. V gene TRBV5-8 combines with J gene TRBJ2-3; 7 bases match TRBD2. This CDR3 has 16 residues. CDR1 and CDR2 (germline): SGHTS, YDEGEE. The ends lost 0 bases at V and 2 bases at J; junction bases unmatched: 6. In DNA, the CDR3 is TGTGCCAGCAGCTTGGCCGCGGGAGCCTACACAGATACGCAGTATTTT. Its translation is CASSLAAGAYTDTQYF.

This clonotype was counted between two and nine times. One end of the junction is discordant with germline, which a read error may explain. The chain employs TRBV3-1 and TRBJ1-5, with D possibly being TRBD1 (6 bases). The CDR3 runs to 13 residues. Germline V gene lookup returns CDR1 LGHDT and CDR2 YNNKEL (reference sequence). This CDR3 is CASSRDSGRTVYF. The CDR3 DNA sequence: TGTGCCAGCAGCCGAGATTCGGGACGGACAGTATATTTT.

This clonotype was found many times. This rearrangement joins TRBV19 to TRBJ2-1; no clear D. Germline assignment: CDR1 LNHDA and CDR2 SQIVND (reference sequence). Trimming removed 1 base from V and 6 bases from J, with 7 bases in between. The CDR3 extends over 13 amino acids. The CDR3 region has the DNA TGTGCCAGTAGTATAGCTCAGTTCAATGAGCAGTTCTTC. Amino acid sequence: CASSIAQFNEQFF.

This clonotype was counted at least ten times. The rearrangement joins TRBV7-2 to TRBJ1-2; D is undetermined. The V end lost 5 bases, the J end lost 3 bases, and 22 bases lay between the germline ends. This CDR3 is 17 amino acids long. The germline V gene encodes CDR1 SGHTA and CDR2 FQGNSA. CDR3 bases: TGTGCCAGCAGCCTAAACCATCTGTTGGGCGGTGACTATGGCTACACCTTC. It codes for CASSLNHLLGGDYGYTF. Full variable domain (remainder filled in from reference TRBV7-2 and TRBJ1-2): GAGVSQSPSNKVTEKGKDVELRCDPISGHTALYWYRQSLGQGLEFLIYFQGNSAPDKSGLPSDRFSAERTGGSVSTLTIQRTQQEDSAVYLCASSLNHLLGGDYGYTFGSGTRLTVV.

This clonotype occurred a few times. The chain has TRBV27 and TRBJ1-1; D may be TRBD1 (6 bases). The CDR3 totals 16 residues. Per the germline V gene, CDR1 is MNHEY and CDR2 is SMNVEV (reference sequence). Trimming took 5 bases from V and 4 from J, leaving 20 bases between them. The CDR3 here is CASSVSVGGRGTEAFF. CDR3 DNA sequence: TGTGCCAGCAGTGTTTCGGTGGGGGGGCGCGGCACTGAAGCTTTCTTT.

This clonotype has at least ten counts. The V call is TRBV7-8, the J call TRBJ2-1, with TRBD2 matching over 11 bases. CDR3 length: 16 amino acids. V was pared by 5 bases and J by 2 bases, with 5 bases of the junction left unmatched. Germline V lookup: CDR1 SGHVS, CDR2 FQNEAQ. CDR3 coding DNA: TGTGCCAGCAGCGATCTAGCGGGAGGCCCCTACAATGAGCAGTTCTTC. Its translation: CASSDLAGGPYNEQFF.

At least ten counts were recorded for this clonotype. The rearrangement joins TRBV11-1 to TRBJ1-4; no firm D call. V was clipped by 8 bases and J by 12 bases, with 19 bases between them. The CDR3 is made up of 13 amino acids. Looked up from germline, CDR1 is SGHAT and CDR2 is FQDESV (reference sequence). CDR3 coding DNA: TGTGCCAGCCGGCCCGCCGCGGGGTTGGAACTGTTTTTT. This translates into CASRPAAGLELFF.

The chain has TRBV5-1 and TRBJ2-2, with a weak D call TRBD1 (6 bases). The CDR3 runs to 17 residues. CDR1 SGHRS and CDR2 YFSETQ come from the germline V gene. The germline V and J ends were trimmed by 0 bases and 3 bases, with 15 bases remaining between them. The CDR3 DNA reads as TGCGCCAGCAGCTTGGCCATGGGGGCGCGGTACACCGGGGAGCTGTTTTTT. It is translated as CASSLAMGARYTGELFF. The variable domain in full, completed from reference TRBV5-1 and TRBJ2-2, reads KAGVTQTPRYLIKTRGQQVTLSCSPISGHRSVSWYQQTPGQGLQFLFEYFSETQRNKGNFPGRFSGRQFSNSRSEMNVSTLELGDSALYLCASSLAMGARYTGELFFGEGSRLTVL.

There are many counts of this clonotype. V and J are TRBV6-2 or TRBV6-3 and TRBJ2-1; 9 bases are a match to TRBD1. V lost 4 bases to trimming and J lost 4 bases; unmatched junction nucleotides: 5. The germline V gene has CDR1 MNHEY and CDR2 SVGEGT. This CDR3 has 15 amino acids. CDR3 nucleotides: TGTGCCAGCAGTTCGACAGGGGGGGATTACAATGAGCAGTTCTTC. Its translation is CASSSTGGDYNEQFF.

The V call is TRBV29-1, the J call TRBJ1-1; 7 positions match TRBD1. J lost 3 bases, V lost 7 bases, and 11 bases had no gene match. The CDR3 is made up of 14 amino acids. The germline CDR1 and CDR2 sequences are SQVTM and ANQGSEA. This chain's CDR3 is CSGVRDRADTEAFF. The CDR3 region has the DNA TGCAGCGGAGTGCGTGACAGGGCTGACACTGAAGCTTTCTTT.

The J gene is TRBJ2-3, the V gene TRBV5-1; possible D gene TRBD2, 6 bases. The germline V gene has CDR1 SGHRS and CDR2 YFSETQ. The CDR3 runs 14 residues. With 6 bases removed from V and 0 bases from J, the gap between germline ends came to 11 bases. The CDR3 sequence is CASTAGTSTDTQYF. The CDR3 bases are TGCGCCAGCACTGCGGGAACTAGCACAGATACGCAGTATTTT. Full variable domain (missing parts from reference TRBV5-1 and TRBJ2-3): KAGVTQTPRYLIKTRGQQVTLSCSPISGHRSVSWYQQTPGQGLQFLFEYFSETQRNKGNFPGRFSGRQFSNSRSEMNVSTLELGDSALYLCASTAGTSTDTQYFGPGTRLTVL.

This clonotype was counted at least ten times. The V call is TRBV10-3, the J call TRBJ2-7; 10 bases agree with TRBD1. Germline V gives CDR1 ENHRY, CDR2 SYGVKD. CDR3 length equals 14 residues. Germline trimming cut 3 bases from V and 7 bases from J; bases unmatched to any gene: 6. CDR3: CAISEMGQGHEQYF. The DNA of the CDR3 is TGTGCCATCAGTGAAATGGGACAGGGGCATGAGCAGTACTTC.

Ten or more counts support this clonotype. The chain employs TRBV7-9 and TRBJ2-3, with D tentatively TRBD2 (5 bases). This CDR3 is built from 15 residues. V was pared by 1 base and J by 0 bases, with 8 bases between. CDR1 and CDR2 (germline): SEHNR, FQNEAQ (reference sequence). CDR3 residues: CASSLGRRSTDTQYF. The CDR3 DNA is TGTGCCAGCAGCTTAGGCAGGAGGAGCACAGATACGCAGTATTTT.

The J gene is TRBJ1-2, the V gene TRBV30; TRBD1 aligns across 9 bases. Trimming took 5 bases from V and 3 from J; bases not matched to a gene: 7. In germline, CDR1 is GTSNPN, CDR2 SVGIG (reference sequence). The CDR3 has 14 amino acids. In DNA form, the CDR3 reads TGTGCCTGGGGAAGGGACAGGGCTCACTATGGCTACACCTTC. Its protein is CAWGRDRAHYGYTF.

This rearrangement joins TRBV20-1 to TRBJ2-7; 7 nucleotides agree with TRBD1. The ends lost 4 bases at V and 6 bases at J; junction bases unmatched: 3. Looked up from germline, CDR1 is DFQATT and CDR2 is SNEGSKA (reference sequence). This CDR3 contains 11 residues. The CDR3 region is CSATQGFEQYF. The CDR3 DNA follows: TGCAGTGCTACACAGGGGTTCGAGCAGTACTTC.

This clonotype was detected ten times or more. This CDR3 is CAISDRPTDNQPQHF. The DNA for the CDR3 is TGTGCCATCAGTGACAGGCCCACCGACAATCAGCCCCAGCATTTT. The chain is built from TRBV10-3 and TRBJ1-5; D remains ambiguous. CDR1 is ENHRY and CDR2 is SYGVKD in the germline V gene. V dropped 3 bases and J dropped 3 bases, with 12 bases sitting between them. This CDR3 is 15 amino acids long.

This clonotype has ten or more counts. V and J are TRBV20-1 and TRBJ2-7; 9 bases are shared with TRBD1. V shed 0 bases, J shed 2 bases, and the junction held 8 bases outside the gene matches. Germline-derived CDR1 and CDR2 are DFQATT and SNEGSKA (reference sequence). The CDR3 has 16 residues. DNA for the CDR3: TGCAGTGCTAGAGATCACAGGGGGCGCGGGACCTACGAGCAGTACTTC. It yields the protein CSARDHRGRGTYEQYF.

This clonotype was found many times. The chain couples TRBV7-3 to TRBJ2-1; D call uncertain. V shed 2 bases and J shed 5 bases, with 7 bases lying between them. Germline V gene data show CDR1 as SGHTA and CDR2 as FQGTGA. The CDR3 contains 13 residues. CDR3 in DNA: TGTGCCAGCAGCTTATCCCTGGACAATGAGCAGTTCTTC. Protein: CASSLSLDNEQFF.

This clonotype appeared many times. The gene calls are TRBV7-6 and TRBJ2-7; no reliable D call. Germline lookup yields CDR1 SGHVS and CDR2 FNYEAQ. Between the trimmed V and J ends, which lost 1 base and 2 bases, there was a span of 18 bases. This CDR3 has 17 amino acids. The DNA for the CDR3 is TGTGCCAGCAGCTTAGGGCGTTCGGCGGACGCTACCTACGAGCAGTACTTC. Translating it yields CASSLGRSADATYEQYF. The full variable domain, rest sourced from reference TRBV7-6 and TRBJ2-7, is GAGVSQSPRYKVTKRGQDVALRCDPISGHVSLYWYRQALGQGPEFLTYFNYEAQQDKSGLPNDRFSAERPEGSISTLTIQRTEQRDSAMYRCASSLGRSADATYEQYFGPGTRLTVT.

This clonotype was counted many times. The chain links TRBV7-9 to TRBJ1-2; D unclear. The CDR3 spans 14 residues. Germline CDR1 reads SEHNR; CDR2 reads FQNEAQ (reference sequence). V lost 2 bases to trimming and J lost 1 base, with 8 bases between them. Written as DNA, the CDR3 is TGTGCCAGCAGCTTACGGACCGATAACTATGGCTACACCTTC. It is translated as CASSLRTDNYGYTF.

For this clonotype: At one end the junction does not follow the germline gene, possibly because of a read error. The rearrangement joins TRBV25-1 to TRBJ1-4; D is undetermined. CDR1 is MGHDK, CDR2 SYGVNS, per germline. The CDR3 is made up of 15 amino acids. The CDR3 loop is CASSEPAAFNEKLSF. CDR3 in DNA: TGTGCCAGCAGTGAACCGGCAGCCTTTAATGAAAAACTGTCTTTT.

The chain joins TRBV24-1 to TRBJ2-1; D is ambiguous. Trimming took off 1 base at V and 10 bases at J, with 4 bases between the two ends. This CDR3 is built from 11 residues. The germline gives CDR1 KGHDR, CDR2 SFDVKD. CDR3 sequence (DNA): TGTGCCACCAGTGATTTAGAGGAGCAGTTCTTC. Its protein product is CATSDLEEQFF.

In its sample, this clonotype was seen many times. The chain joins TRBV28 to TRBJ2-7; TRBD1 aligns across 8 bases. Trimming took 2 bases from V and 5 from J; bases not matched to a gene: 8. CDR3 length: 15 amino acids. Germline CDR1 is MDHEN and CDR2 is SYDVKM. CDR3 nucleotides: TGTGCCAGCAGTTTACCGAGGACAGGGATCGACGAGCAGTACTTC. Its protein is CASSLPRTGIDEQYF.